This T cell receptor (beta chain) was identified during a study of cytomegalovirus exposure and HLA in healthy donors. This CDR3 is 12 amino acids long. Trimming took off 6 bases at V and 11 bases at J, with 16 bases between the two ends. Per germline, CDR1 MNHNS and CDR2 SASEGT. PCR employed 60 Vbeta and 13 Jbeta primers. Sequencing was performed with immunoSEQ multiplex PCR; in TCRdb, only in-frame clones are kept and a portion is missing. There are about 120,000 clones in the sample; over 65% occur only once, and approximately 8% lies in the top ten. The genes are TRBV6-1 and TRBJ1-1; D is possibly TRBD1 (5 bases). The clonotype was recovered from a woman aged 40 to 50 in good health and CMV-seropositive. Input material: PBMCs. CDR3 sequence: CASSPRGNVAFF. CDR3 coding DNA: TGTGCCAGCAGCCCGCGGGGGAATGTGGCTTTCTTT.